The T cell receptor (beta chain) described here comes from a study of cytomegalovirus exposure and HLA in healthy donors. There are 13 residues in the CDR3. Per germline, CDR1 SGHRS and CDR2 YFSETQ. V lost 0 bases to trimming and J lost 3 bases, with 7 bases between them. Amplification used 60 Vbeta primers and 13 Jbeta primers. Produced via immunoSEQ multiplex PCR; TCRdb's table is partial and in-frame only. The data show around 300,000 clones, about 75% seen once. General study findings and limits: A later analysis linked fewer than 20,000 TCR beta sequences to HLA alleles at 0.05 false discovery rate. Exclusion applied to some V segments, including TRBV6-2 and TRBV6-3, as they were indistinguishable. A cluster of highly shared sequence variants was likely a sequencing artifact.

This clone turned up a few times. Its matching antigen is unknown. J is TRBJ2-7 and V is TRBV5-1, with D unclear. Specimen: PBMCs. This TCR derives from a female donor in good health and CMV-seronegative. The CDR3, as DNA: TGCGCCAGCAGCTTGGCCGCTAACTACGAGCAGTACTTC. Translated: CASSLAANYEQYF.